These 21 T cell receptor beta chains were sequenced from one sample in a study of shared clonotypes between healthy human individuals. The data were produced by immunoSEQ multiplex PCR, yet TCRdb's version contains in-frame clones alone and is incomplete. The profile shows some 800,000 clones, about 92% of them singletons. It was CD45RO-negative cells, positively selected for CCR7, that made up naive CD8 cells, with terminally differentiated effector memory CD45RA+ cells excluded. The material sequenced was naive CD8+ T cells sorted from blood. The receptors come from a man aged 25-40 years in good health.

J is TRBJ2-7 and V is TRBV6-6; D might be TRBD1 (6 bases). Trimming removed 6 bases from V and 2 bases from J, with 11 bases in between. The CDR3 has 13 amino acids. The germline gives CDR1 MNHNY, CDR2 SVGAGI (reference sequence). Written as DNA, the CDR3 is TGTGCCAGCAGCGCCGGGACAACCTACGAGCAGTACTTC. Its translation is CASSAGTTYEQYF.

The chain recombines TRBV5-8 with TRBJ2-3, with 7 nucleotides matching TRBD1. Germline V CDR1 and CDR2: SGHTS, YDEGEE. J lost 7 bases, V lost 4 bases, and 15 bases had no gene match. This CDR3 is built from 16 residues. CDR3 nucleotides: TGTGCCAGCAGCGCCAACCGGGACAGCTCCACGAATACGCAGTATTTT. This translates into CASSANRDSSTNTQYF.

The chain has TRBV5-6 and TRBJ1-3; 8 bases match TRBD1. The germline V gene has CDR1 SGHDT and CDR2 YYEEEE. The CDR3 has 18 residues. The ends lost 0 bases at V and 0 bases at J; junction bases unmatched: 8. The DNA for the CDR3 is TGTGCCAGCAGCTTGGGTTGGACAGGGCCCTTCTCTGGAAACACCATATATTTT. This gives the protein CASSLGWTGPFSGNTIYF.

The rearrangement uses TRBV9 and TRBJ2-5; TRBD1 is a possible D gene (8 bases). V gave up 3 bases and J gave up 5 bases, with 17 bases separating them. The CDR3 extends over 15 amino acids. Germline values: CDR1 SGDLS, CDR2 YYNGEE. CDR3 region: CASSGRGTGGETQYF. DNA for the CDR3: TGTGCCAGCAGCGGGCGGGGGACAGGAGGGGAGACCCAGTACTTC.

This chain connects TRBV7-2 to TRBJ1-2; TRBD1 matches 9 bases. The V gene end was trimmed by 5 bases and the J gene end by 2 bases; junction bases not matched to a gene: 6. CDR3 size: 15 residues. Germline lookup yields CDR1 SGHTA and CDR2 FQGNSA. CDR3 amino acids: CASSPGQGRNYGYTF. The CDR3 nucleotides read TGTGCCAGCAGCCCTGGACAGGGGCGGAACTATGGCTACACCTTC. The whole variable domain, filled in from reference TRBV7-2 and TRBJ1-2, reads GAGVSQSPSNKVTEKGKDVELRCDPISGHTALYWYRQSLGQGLEFLIYFQGNSAPDKSGLPSDRFSAERTGGSVSTLTIQRTQQEDSAVYLCASSPGQGRNYGYTFGSGTRLTVV.

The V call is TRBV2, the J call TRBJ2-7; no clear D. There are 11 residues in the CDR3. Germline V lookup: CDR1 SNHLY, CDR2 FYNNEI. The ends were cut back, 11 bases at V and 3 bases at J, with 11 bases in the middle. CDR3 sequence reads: CAGGINYEQYF. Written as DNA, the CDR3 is TGTGCCGGCGGCATCAACTACGAGCAGTACTTC.

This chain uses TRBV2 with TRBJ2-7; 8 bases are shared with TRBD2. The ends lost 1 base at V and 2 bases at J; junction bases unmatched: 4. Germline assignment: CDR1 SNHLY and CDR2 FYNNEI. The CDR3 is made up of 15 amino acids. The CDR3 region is CASSEDSGATYEQYF. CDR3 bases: TGTGCCAGCAGTGAAGATAGCGGGGCTACCTACGAGCAGTACTTC. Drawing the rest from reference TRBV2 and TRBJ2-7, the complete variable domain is EPEVTQTPSHQVTQMGQEVILRCVPISNHLYFYWYRQILGQKVEFLVSFYNNEISEKSEIFDDQFSVERPDGSNFTLKIRSTKLEDSAMYFCASSEDSGATYEQYFGPGTRLTVT.

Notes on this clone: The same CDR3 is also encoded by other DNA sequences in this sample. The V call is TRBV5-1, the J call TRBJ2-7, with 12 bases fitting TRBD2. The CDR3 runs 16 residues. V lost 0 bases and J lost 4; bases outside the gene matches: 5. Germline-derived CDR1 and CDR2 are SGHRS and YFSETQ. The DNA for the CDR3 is TGCGCCAGCAGCTTGGGACTAGCGGGAGAGGGATACGAGCAGTACTTC. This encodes CASSLGLAGEGYEQYF.

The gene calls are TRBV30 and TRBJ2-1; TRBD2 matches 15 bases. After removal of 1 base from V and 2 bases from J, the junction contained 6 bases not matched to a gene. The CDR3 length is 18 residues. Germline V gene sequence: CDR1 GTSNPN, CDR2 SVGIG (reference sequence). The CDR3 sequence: CAWSAGLAGGATYNEQFF. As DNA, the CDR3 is TGTGCCTGGAGTGCGGGACTAGCGGGAGGAGCCACCTACAATGAGCAGTTCTTC.

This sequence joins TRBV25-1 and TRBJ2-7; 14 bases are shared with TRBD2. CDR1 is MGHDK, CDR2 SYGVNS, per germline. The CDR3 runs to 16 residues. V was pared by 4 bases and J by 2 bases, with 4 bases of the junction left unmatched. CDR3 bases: TGTGCCAGCAGTGGGGGACTAGCGGGAGCCCCCTACGAGCAGTACTTC. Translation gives CASSGGLAGAPYEQYF.

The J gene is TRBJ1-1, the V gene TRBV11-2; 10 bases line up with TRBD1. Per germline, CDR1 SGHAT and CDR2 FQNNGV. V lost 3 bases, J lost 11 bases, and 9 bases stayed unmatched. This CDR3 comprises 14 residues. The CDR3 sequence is CASSLEPVGQGAFF. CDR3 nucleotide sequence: TGTGCCAGCAGCTTGGAGCCGGTGGGACAGGGGGCTTTCTTT.

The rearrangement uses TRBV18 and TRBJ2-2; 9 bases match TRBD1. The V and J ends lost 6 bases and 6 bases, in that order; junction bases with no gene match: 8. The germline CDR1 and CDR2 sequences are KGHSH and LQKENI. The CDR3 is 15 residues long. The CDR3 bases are TGTGCCAGCTCCCCGGGACAGGGAGGCGCCGGGGAGCTGTTTTTT. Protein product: CASSPGQGGAGELFF.

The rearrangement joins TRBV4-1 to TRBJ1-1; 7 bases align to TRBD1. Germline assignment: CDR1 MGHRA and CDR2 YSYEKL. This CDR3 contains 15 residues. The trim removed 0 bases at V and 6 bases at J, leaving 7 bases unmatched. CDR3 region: CASSQDRTGGSEAFF. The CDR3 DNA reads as TGCGCCAGCAGCCAAGACAGGACAGGAGGGTCTGAAGCTTTCTTT.

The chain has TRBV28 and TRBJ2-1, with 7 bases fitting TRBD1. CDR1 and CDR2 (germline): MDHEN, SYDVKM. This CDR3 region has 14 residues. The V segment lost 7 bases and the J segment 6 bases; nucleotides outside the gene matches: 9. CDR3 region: CASMMGQSVNEQFF. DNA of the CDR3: TGTGCCAGCATGATGGGACAGTCAGTCAATGAGCAGTTCTTC.

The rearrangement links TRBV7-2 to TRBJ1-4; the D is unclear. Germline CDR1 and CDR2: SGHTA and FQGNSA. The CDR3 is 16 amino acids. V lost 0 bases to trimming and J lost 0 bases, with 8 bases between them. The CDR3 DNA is TGTGCCAGCAGCTTAGCGGGCGGTCCAACTAATGAAAAACTGTTTTTT. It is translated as CASSLAGGPTNEKLFF.

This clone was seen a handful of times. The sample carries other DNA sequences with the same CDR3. CDR3 in DNA: TGTGCCAGCAGTTTACTGGGAGGGGAAGAGACCCAGTACTTC. The encoded protein is CASSLLGGEETQYF. The V and J genes are TRBV27 and TRBJ2-5, with 7 bases lining up with TRBD2. Trimming at V came to 2 bases and at J to 3 bases, leaving 3 bases not matched to a gene. The CDR3 sequence is 14 residues long. CDR1 and CDR2 (germline): MNHEY, SMNVEV (reference sequence).

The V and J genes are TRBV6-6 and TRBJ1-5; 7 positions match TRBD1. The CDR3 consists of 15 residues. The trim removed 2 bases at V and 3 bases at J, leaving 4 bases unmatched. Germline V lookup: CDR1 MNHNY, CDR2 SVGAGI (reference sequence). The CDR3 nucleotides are TGTGCCAGCAGTTACCTGGGACAGAACAATCAGCCCCAGCATTTT. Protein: CASSYLGQNNQPQHF.

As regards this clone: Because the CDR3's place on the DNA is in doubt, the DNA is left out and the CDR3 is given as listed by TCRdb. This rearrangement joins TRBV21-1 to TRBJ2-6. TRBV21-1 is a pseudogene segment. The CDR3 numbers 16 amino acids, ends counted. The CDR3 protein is CASRGPWGSGANVLTF.

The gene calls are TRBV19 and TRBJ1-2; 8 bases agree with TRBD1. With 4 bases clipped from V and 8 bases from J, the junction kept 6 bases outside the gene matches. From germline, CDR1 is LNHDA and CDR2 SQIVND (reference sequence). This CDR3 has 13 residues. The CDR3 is CASSRTDREGYTF. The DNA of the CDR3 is TGTGCCAGTAGTAGAACGGACAGGGAAGGCTACACCTTC. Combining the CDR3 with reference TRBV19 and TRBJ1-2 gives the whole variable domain DGGITQSPKYLFRKEGQNVTLSCEQNLNHDAMYWYRQDPGQGLRLIYYSQIVNDFQKGDIAEGYSVSREKKESFPLTVTSAQKNPTAFYLCASSRTDREGYTFGSGTRLTVV.

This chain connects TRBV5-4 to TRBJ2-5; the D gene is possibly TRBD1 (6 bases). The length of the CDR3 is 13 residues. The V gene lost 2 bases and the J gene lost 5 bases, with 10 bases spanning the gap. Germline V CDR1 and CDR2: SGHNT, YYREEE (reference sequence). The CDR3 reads CASSFQGTETQYF. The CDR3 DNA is TGTGCCAGCAGCTTTCAGGGGACGGAGACCCAGTACTTC. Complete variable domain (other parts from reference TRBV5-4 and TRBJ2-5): ETGVTQSPTHLIKTRGQQVTLRCSSQSGHNTVSWYQQALGQGPQFIFQYYREEENGRGNFPPRFSGLQFPNYSSELNVNALELDDSALYLCASSFQGTETQYFGPGTRLLVL.

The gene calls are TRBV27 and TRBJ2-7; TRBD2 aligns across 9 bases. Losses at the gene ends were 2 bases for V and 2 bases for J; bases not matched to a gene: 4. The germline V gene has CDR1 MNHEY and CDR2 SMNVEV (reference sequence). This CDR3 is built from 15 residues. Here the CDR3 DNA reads TGTGCCAGCAGTTTAGCGGCGGGAGGGCCCTACGAGCAGTACTTC. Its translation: CASSLAAGGPYEQYF.